These T cell receptor beta chains were read from a single sample in a study of T-cell memory formation after mild COVID-19. TCRdb re-called the 5' RACE reads through MiXCR, storing one row per CDR3 protein. The sample records about 140,000 distinct CDR3 sequences, 13% to 15% being singletons. The sequenced sample was PBMCs or a T cell subset sorted from them (not recorded which). The origin of the receptors is an adult woman who had mild COVID-19 (a few samples of this study predate the infection). Cell type and time point are not known. Each CDR3 is given with its conserved first and last residue. Each record gives: clone size, V gene, J gene, CDR3 length, CDR3 protein. Part of the rows lack a size; the others show once, few, many or a class for expanded clones.

abundance: -; v_gene: TRBV18; j_gene: TRBJ2-5; len: 12; CDR3aa: CASSPSEETQYF
abundance: -; v_gene: TRBV20-1; j_gene: TRBJ2-7; len: 15; CDR3aa: CSASVPGLATYEQYF
abundance: -; v_gene: TRBV19; j_gene: TRBJ2-2; len: 16; CDR3aa: CASWVGGIANTGELFF
abundance: many; v_gene: TRBV27; j_gene: TRBJ2-1; len: 15; CDR3aa: CASSPRASRDNEQFF
abundance: few; v_gene: TRBV20-1; j_gene: TRBJ1-1; len: 14; CDR3aa: CSARSGGGAGEAFF
abundance: many; v_gene: TRBV6-5; j_gene: TRBJ2-3; len: 17; CDR3aa: CASSKFTGTGSTDTQYF
abundance: few; v_gene: TRBV7-8; j_gene: TRBJ2-3; len: 14; CDR3aa: CASSPSIVEDTQYF
abundance: few; v_gene: TRBV7-2; j_gene: TRBJ2-6; len: 15; CDR3aa: CASTMTEPGANVLTF
abundance: -; v_gene: TRBV12-3/TRBV12-4; j_gene: TRBJ2-1; len: 16; CDR3aa: CASSLEGTGVGNEQFF
abundance: many; v_gene: TRBV12-3/TRBV12-4; j_gene: TRBJ2-3; len: 15; CDR3aa: CASSTAGGKGDTQYF
abundance: few; v_gene: TRBV5-1; j_gene: TRBJ1-1; len: 14; CDR3aa: CASRAGTGGRKAFF
abundance: -; v_gene: TRBV9; j_gene: TRBJ2-7; len: 13; CDR3aa: CASSVGPSYEQYF
abundance: -; v_gene: TRBV11-3; j_gene: TRBJ2-5; len: 12; CDR3aa: CASSLQRETQYF
abundance: many; v_gene: TRBV20-1; j_gene: TRBJ2-7; len: 14; CDR3aa: CSAEDSLSSYEQYF
abundance: few; v_gene: TRBV20-1; j_gene: TRBJ1-5; len: 15; CDR3aa: CSARRTGDSNQPQHF
abundance: many; v_gene: TRBV29-1; j_gene: TRBJ2-7; len: 13; CDR3aa: CSVQSSGTYEQYF
abundance: -; v_gene: TRBV4-2; j_gene: TRBJ1-5; len: 16; CDR3aa: CASSQDAGGPNQPQHF
abundance: few; v_gene: TRBV5-5; j_gene: TRBJ2-3; len: 13; CDR3aa: CASSTTSSDTQYF
abundance: -; v_gene: TRBV12-3/TRBV12-4; j_gene: TRBJ1-6; len: 12; CDR3aa: CASRNRETPLHF
abundance: -; v_gene: TRBV3-1; j_gene: TRBJ1-3; len: 13; CDR3aa: CASSQEGRNTIYF
abundance: -; v_gene: TRBV25-1; j_gene: TRBJ2-7; len: 16; CDR3aa: CASSEYRPEGTYEQYF
abundance: -; v_gene: TRBV12-3/TRBV12-4; j_gene: TRBJ1-2; len: 15; CDR3aa: CASSLVRDRIYGYTF
abundance: many; v_gene: TRBV7-8; j_gene: TRBJ2-5; len: 17; CDR3aa: CASSAGTSGELQETQYF
abundance: few; v_gene: TRBV7-2; j_gene: TRBJ2-1; len: 15; CDR3aa: CASSFGLAGVGEQFF
abundance: many; v_gene: TRBV24-1; j_gene: TRBJ2-6; len: 15; CDR3aa: CATSDLGDRGNVLTF
abundance: -; v_gene: TRBV14; j_gene: TRBJ2-2; len: 18; CDR3aa: CASSRSSLGQGRSGELFF
abundance: few; v_gene: TRBV4-1; j_gene: TRBJ2-7; len: 15; CDR3aa: CASSQSRDGAYEQYF